One T cell receptor (beta chain) is described in this entry. Its specificity is unknown. Germline CDR1 SGHTA, CDR2 FQGNSA. This CDR3 has 17 residues. V lost 6 bases and J lost 0; bases outside the gene matches: 9. Only in-frame clones appear in the TCRdb table, and some are missing; sequencing was by immunoSEQ multiplex PCR. The data show 65,000 to 90,000 clones, 70% to 90% seen once. The sample originates from a study of T cell responses to AZD1222 COVID-19 vaccine. The study's findings and limits: Repertoires were obtained solely post-peak T cell response.

The clonotype originates from an adult who received the AZD1222 COVID-19 vaccine. Source: peripheral blood, taken 28 days after the second AZD1222 dose. V is TRBV7-2 and J is TRBJ1-1; 11 nucleotides line up with TRBD1. The CDR3 protein is CASRRAGTGGMNTEAFF. Written as DNA, the CDR3 is TGTGCCAGCAGACGGGCCGGGACAGGGGGAATGAACACTGAAGCTTTCTTT.